The 28 T cell receptor beta chains below all came from one sample that was sequenced in a study of shared clonotypes between healthy human individuals. Measured with immunoSEQ multiplex PCR; TCRdb has only the in-frame clones, and not every one. Among around 1.6 million clones listed, 95% to 99% were seen once. The sample consisted of naive CD4+ T cells sorted from blood. Subset: CD45RA+ positively selected. The receptors were sampled from a man in his thirties or forties in good health.

This chain connects TRBV11-2 to TRBJ2-1; D is perhaps TRBD1 (5 bases). Trimming took 4 bases from V and 14 from J, leaving 24 bases between them. CDR1 is SGHAT and CDR2 is FQNNGV in the germline V gene. CDR3 length: 15 residues. CDR3 region: CASSSLRKTEQGEFF. The CDR3 nucleotides are TGTGCCAGCAGCTCCCTCCGGAAAACCGAACAAGGGGAGTTCTTC.

This chain joins TRBV5-4 and TRBJ2-3, with D tentatively TRBD2 (6 bases). Looked up from germline, CDR1 is SGHNT and CDR2 is YYREEE (reference sequence). V was shortened by 4 bases and J by 2 bases, with 14 bases between the two germline ends. The CDR3 length is 15 residues. This chain's CDR3 is CASSRGGGYTDTQYF. The DNA for the CDR3 is TGTGCCAGCAGCAGGGGAGGCGGATACACAGATACGCAGTATTTT. The whole variable domain, filled in from reference TRBV5-4 and TRBJ2-3, reads ETGVTQSPTHLIKTRGQQVTLRCSSQSGHNTVSWYQQALGQGPQFIFQYYREEENGRGNFPPRFSGLQFPNYSSELNVNALELDDSALYLCASSRGGGYTDTQYFGPGTRLTVL.

The chain has TRBV7-8 and TRBJ2-4; D gene unclear. The germline V and J ends were trimmed by 4 bases and 0 bases, with 16 bases remaining between them. CDR3 length equals 17 residues. Per germline, CDR1 SGHVS and CDR2 FQNEAQ. DNA for the CDR3: TGTGCCAGCAGCTCCTTCACCGTTTCCCTAGCCAAAAACATTCAGTACTTC. Its translation: CASSSFTVSLAKNIQYF.

Turning to this clone: Within the sample, other DNA sequences also encode this same CDR3. This CDR3 reads CAWSGLAGGPGEQFF. DNA of the CDR3: TGTGCCTGGAGTGGACTAGCGGGAGGGCCGGGTGAGCAGTTCTTC. The chain couples TRBV30 to TRBJ2-1; 14 nucleotides match TRBD2. Germline assignment: CDR1 GTSNPN and CDR2 SVGIG (reference sequence). The CDR3 is 15 residues long. J gave up 9 bases and V 1 base, and 5 bases lay outside the gene matches. Based on the CDR3 plus reference TRBV30 and TRBJ2-1, the full variable domain is SQTIHQWPATLVQPVGSPLSLECTVEGTSNPNLYWYRQAAGRGLQLLFYSVGIGQISSEVPQNLSASRPQDRQFILSSKKLLLSDSGFYLCAWSGLAGGPGEQFFGPGTRLTVL.

The rearrangement links TRBV7-9 to TRBJ2-3; 7 bases match TRBD2. Germline loops: CDR1 SEHNR, CDR2 FQNEAQ (reference sequence). The CDR3 contains 17 residues. Unmatched junction bases numbered 6, after V lost 0 bases and J lost 0 bases. CDR3 nucleotide sequence: TGTGCCAGCAGCTTAGCCCTAGCGGTTCCTAGCACAGATACGCAGTATTTT. Its protein is CASSLALAVPSTDTQYF.

With respect to this clone: This specimen includes other DNA sequences encoding the same CDR3. The V call is TRBV5-1, the J call TRBJ2-5; 8 bases line up with TRBD2. CDR1 and CDR2 from the germline V gene are SGHRS and YFSETQ. V dropped 4 bases and J dropped 3; count of bases not matched to a gene: 5. This CDR3 is built from 14 residues. CDR3 sequence: CASSLGLAKETQYF. The CDR3 coding sequence is TGCGCCAGCAGCCTAGGACTAGCCAAAGAGACCCAGTACTTC.

The chain has TRBV27 and TRBJ2-7, with 14 nucleotides matching TRBD2. The V gene end was trimmed by 5 bases and the J gene end by 0 bases; junction bases not matched to a gene: 6. The CDR3 loop spans 17 amino acids. Germline V CDR1 and CDR2: MNHEY, SMNVEV (reference sequence). The CDR3 here is CASSAGLAGGHSYEQYF. The DNA of the CDR3 is TGTGCCAGCAGTGCCGGACTAGCGGGAGGCCACTCCTACGAGCAGTACTTC.

This chain links TRBV28 with TRBJ1-5; no clear D gene. The CDR3 is 15 residues long. The V gene lost 4 bases and the J gene lost 2 bases, with 12 bases spanning the gap. Germline V CDR1 and CDR2: MDHEN, SYDVKM. The CDR3 DNA reads as TGTGCCAGCAGTTCCCCCTACGGTGGCAATCAGCCCCAGCATTTT. This sequence encodes CASSSPYGGNQPQHF. Based on the CDR3 plus reference TRBV28 and TRBJ1-5, the full variable domain is DVKVTQSSRYLVKRTGEKVFLECVQDMDHENMFWYRQDPGLGLRLIYFSYDVKMKEKGDIPEGYSVSREKKERFSLILESASTNQTSMYLCASSSPYGGNQPQHFGDGTRLSIL.

This clone was seen a few times. The genes are TRBV19 and TRBJ1-4; D is undetermined. The V and J ends lost 4 bases and 11 bases respectively, with 14 bases between them. Germline V gives CDR1 LNHDA, CDR2 SQIVND (reference sequence). The length of the CDR3 is 13 residues. The CDR3: CASSTVVAEKLFF. Written as DNA, the CDR3 is TGTGCCAGTAGTACCGTTGTGGCGGAGAAACTGTTTTTT. Full variable domain (remainder filled in from reference TRBV19 and TRBJ1-4): DGGITQSPKYLFRKEGQNVTLSCEQNLNHDAMYWYRQDPGQGLRLIYYSQIVNDFQKGDIAEGYSVSREKKESFPLTVTSAQKNPTAFYLCASSTVVAEKLFFGSGTQLSVL.

On this clone: Other nucleotide sequences from this sample produce the same CDR3. V is TRBV5-1 and J is TRBJ2-2; D remains ambiguous. V lost 0 bases, J lost 5 bases, and 8 bases lay in between. Germline loops: CDR1 SGHRS, CDR2 YFSETQ. The CDR3 is 14 amino acids. The chain's CDR3 is CASSLEGRTGELFF. The CDR3 DNA reads as TGCGCCAGCAGCTTGGAGGGTCGGACCGGGGAGCTGTTTTTT.

The chain has TRBV18 and TRBJ1-1; D not resolved. Per the germline V gene, CDR1 is KGHSH and CDR2 is LQKENI. This CDR3 is built from 15 residues. V lost 1 base and J 0 bases, leaving 9 bases between the germline ends. The CDR3 DNA reads as TGTGCCAGCTCACCACGAGGAAGAGTGAACACTGAAGCTTTCTTT. It codes for CASSPRGRVNTEAFF.

J is TRBJ2-5 and V is TRBV5-1; D possibly corresponds to TRBD2 (6 bases). This CDR3 has 16 residues. Germline V gives CDR1 SGHRS, CDR2 YFSETQ. V gave up 0 bases and J gave up 2 bases, with 14 bases separating them. CDR3 in DNA: TGCGCCAGCAGCTTGGCCGTTTACGGGGGTCAAGAGACCCAGTACTTC. Translating gives CASSLAVYGGQETQYF.

The chain combines TRBV15 with TRBJ2-1; 8 positions agree with TRBD1. Germline V CDR1 and CDR2: LNHNV, YYDKDF (reference sequence). The CDR3 covers 14 residues. J was trimmed by 13 bases and V by 0 bases; bases with no gene match: 8. CDR3 sequence: CATSRDRWTGYQFF. As DNA, the CDR3 is TGTGCCACCAGCAGAGATCGGTGGACAGGGTATCAGTTCTTC. Supplemented by reference TRBV15 and TRBJ2-1, the full variable domain reads DAMVIQNPRYQVTQFGKPVTLSCSQTLNHNVMYWYQQKSSQAPKLLFHYYDKDFNNEADTPDNFQSRRPNTSFCFLDIRSPGLGDTAMYLCATSRDRWTGYQFFGPGTRLTVL.

The chain recombines TRBV7-2 with TRBJ2-1, with TRBD1 as a possible D gene (6 bases). The CDR3 length is 12 residues. Germline loops: CDR1 SGHTA, CDR2 FQGNSA. V gave up 5 bases and J gave up 8 bases, with 10 bases separating them. For the CDR3, the DNA is TGTGCCAGCAGCGAACAGGGATATGAGCAGTTCTTC. Amino acids: CASSEQGYEQFF. The full variable domain, in which reference TRBV7-2 and TRBJ2-1 provide the parts outside the CDR3, is GAGVSQSPSNKVTEKGKDVELRCDPISGHTALYWYRQSLGQGLEFLIYFQGNSAPDKSGLPSDRFSAERTGGSVSTLTIQRTQQEDSAVYLCASSEQGYEQFFGPGTRLTVL.

CDR3 DNA: TGTGCCAGTAGAACTACAGGGGTTACCTCTACGGAGCAGTACTTC. This gives the protein CASRTTGVTSTEQYF. The V gene is TRBV19, the J gene TRBJ2-7; 7 nucleotides agree with TRBD1. The germline gives CDR1 LNHDA, CDR2 SQIVND (reference sequence). The CDR3 contains 15 residues. Trimming took 6 bases from V and 7 from J; bases not matched to a gene: 15.

The chain employs TRBV5-4 and TRBJ2-3, with TRBD2 matching over 8 bases. This CDR3 contains 17 residues. Germline lookup yields CDR1 SGHNT and CDR2 YYREEE (reference sequence). V lost 4 bases, J lost 1 base, and 11 bases stayed unmatched. CDR3 sequence (DNA): TGTGCCAGCAGCCCCCCGGGCAGGCGGGAGGGCACAGATACGCAGTATTTT. Translating gives CASSPPGRREGTDTQYF.

This chain uses TRBV7-9 with TRBJ1-5; the D gene is possibly TRBD1 (5 bases). V lost 10 bases, J lost 5 bases, and 21 bases lay in between. From germline, CDR1 is SEHNR and CDR2 FQNEAQ (reference sequence). The length of the CDR3 is 15 residues. CDR3 protein: CAINGAGKWDQPQHF. The DNA of the CDR3 is TGTGCCATAAACGGGGCAGGCAAATGGGATCAGCCCCAGCATTTT.

The chain employs TRBV4-3 and TRBJ2-6, with a weak D call TRBD1 (5 bases). Trimming cost V 0 bases and J 0 bases, with 15 bases left between them. CDR3 size: 19 residues. Germline V CDR1 and CDR2: LGHNA, YSLEER. In DNA, the CDR3 is TGCGCCAGCAGCCAAGATCCATGGGGCACAAGCTCTGGGGCCAACGTCCTGACTTTC. Amino acid sequence: CASSQDPWGTSSGANVLTF.

This clone was detected once. Other nucleotide sequences from this sample produce the same CDR3. J is TRBJ2-2 and V is TRBV5-5; D uncertain. The CDR3 has 14 amino acids. Germline assignment: CDR1 SGHKS and CDR2 YYEKEE (reference sequence). The V end was cut by 0 bases, the J end by 2 bases, with 5 bases between. CDR3 bases: TGTGCCAGCAGCTTGGCAGTTAACACCGGGGAGCTGTTTTTT. As protein: CASSLAVNTGELFF.

The rearrangement uses TRBV5-1 and TRBJ2-3; tentative D call: TRBD2 (5 bases). V was shortened by 6 bases and J by 4 bases, with 18 bases between the two germline ends. Germline CDR1 and CDR2: SGHRS and YFSETQ. This CDR3 spans 15 amino acids. The CDR3 is CASKFQGGSADTQYF. In nucleotides, the CDR3 is TGCGCCAGCAAATTCCAAGGTGGGAGTGCAGATACGCAGTATTTT. Combining the CDR3 with reference TRBV5-1 and TRBJ2-3 gives the whole variable domain KAGVTQTPRYLIKTRGQQVTLSCSPISGHRSVSWYQQTPGQGLQFLFEYFSETQRNKGNFPGRFSGRQFSNSRSEMNVSTLELGDSALYLCASKFQGGSADTQYFGPGTRLTVL.

The rearrangement uses TRBV30 and TRBJ1-4; D is undetermined. The V end was cut by 2 bases, the J end by 5 bases, with 12 bases between. The CDR3 contains 14 residues. The V gene's germline CDR1 is GTSNPN and CDR2 SVGIG (reference sequence). CDR3 nucleotide sequence: TGTGCCTGGAGTAACATCTTGAGGAATGAAAAACTGTTTTTT. It specifies CAWSNILRNEKLFF.

The chain combines TRBV2 with TRBJ2-3; no firm D call. Trimming took off 6 bases at V and 0 bases at J, with 10 bases between the two ends. The CDR3 length is 14 residues. Germline V lookup: CDR1 SNHLY, CDR2 FYNNEI. The CDR3 DNA reads TGTGCCAGCAGCTTTCTTCTTAGCACAGATACGCAGTATTTT. As protein: CASSFLLSTDTQYF.

V and J are TRBV6-5 and TRBJ1-2; no clear D. Germline CDR1 reads MNHEY; CDR2 reads SVGAGI. The CDR3 has 13 residues. V was pared by 6 bases and J by 7 bases, with 15 bases between. CDR3 in amino acids: CASSLVALGGYTF. CDR3 sequence (DNA): TGTGCCAGCAGCCTCGTGGCGTTAGGTGGCTACACCTTC.

This chain connects TRBV18 to TRBJ2-7; TRBD1 is a possible D gene (6 bases). Per the germline V gene, CDR1 is KGHSH and CDR2 is LQKENI. CDR3 length: 14 amino acids. With 4 bases removed from V and 2 bases from J, the gap between germline ends came to 12 bases. CDR3 in amino acids: CASSRQDPPYEQYF. The CDR3 coding sequence is TGTGCCAGCTCACGACAGGACCCTCCCTACGAGCAGTACTTC.

This chain uses TRBV28 with TRBJ2-2; TRBD2 agrees at 10 bases. V was clipped by 11 bases and J by 6 bases; unmatched bases: 12. Germline V CDR1 and CDR2: MDHEN, SYDVKM. The CDR3 covers 15 residues. The CDR3 nucleotides are TGTGCCGGGGGGTCTAGCGGGAGTAGGGCCGGGGAGCTGTTTTTT. Protein product: CAGGSSGSRAGELFF.

The chain uses TRBV5-8 and TRBJ2-1; 10 nucleotides line up with TRBD2. The CDR3 loop spans 15 amino acids. V gave up 1 base and J gave up 5 bases; unmatched junction bases: 3. Germline CDR1 SGHTS, CDR2 YDEGEE. The DNA for the CDR3 is TGTGCCAGCAGCTTGACTAGCGGGACAAACAATGAGCAGTTCTTC. The encoded protein is CASSLTSGTNNEQFF.

This chain connects TRBV27 to TRBJ2-7, with no clear D. V was cut by 4 bases and J by 3 bases, with 16 bases left in between. Germline V CDR1 and CDR2: MNHEY, SMNVEV (reference sequence). CDR3 length equals 15 residues. The DNA of the CDR3 is TGTGCCAGCAGTTCCTTTGACCGACCAGACTACGAGCAGTACTTC. As protein: CASSSFDRPDYEQYF.

The chain uses TRBV28 and TRBJ1-2; 7 bases line up with TRBD1. V lost 7 bases, J lost 4 bases, and 15 bases stayed unmatched. The CDR3 totals 16 residues. Germline V gene sequence: CDR1 MDHEN, CDR2 SYDVKM. CDR3 residues: CASTWGKTGAAYGYTF. In DNA form, the CDR3 reads TGTGCCAGCACCTGGGGTAAAACAGGGGCTGCCTATGGCTACACCTTC.